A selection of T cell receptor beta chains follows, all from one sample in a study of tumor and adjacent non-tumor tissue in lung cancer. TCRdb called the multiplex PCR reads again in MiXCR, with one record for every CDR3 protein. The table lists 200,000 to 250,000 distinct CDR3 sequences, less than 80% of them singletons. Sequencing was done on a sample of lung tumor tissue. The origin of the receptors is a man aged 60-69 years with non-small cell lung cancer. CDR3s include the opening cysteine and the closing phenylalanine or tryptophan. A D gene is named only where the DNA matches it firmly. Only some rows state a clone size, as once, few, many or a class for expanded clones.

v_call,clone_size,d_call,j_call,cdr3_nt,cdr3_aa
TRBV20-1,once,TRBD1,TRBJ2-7,TGCTGTGATAGGGGACAGTTCTCCTACGAGCAGTACTTC,CCDRGQFSYEQYF
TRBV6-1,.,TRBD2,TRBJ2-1,TGTGCCAGCAGTGAACTAGCGGGCCCCTACAATGGGCAGTTCTTC,CASSELAGPYNGQFF
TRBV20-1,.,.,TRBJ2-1,TGCAGTGCTAGAGGGGCCTATTCATATGAGCAGTTCTTC,CSARGAYSYEQFF
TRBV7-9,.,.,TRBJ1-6,TGTGCCAGCGCAGACACCGAAGAGGGTAATTCACCCCTCCACTTT,CASADTEEGNSPLHF
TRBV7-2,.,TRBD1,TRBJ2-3,TGTGCCAGCAGCTTAGATCGGACAGGGGGCACAGATACGCAGTATTTT,CASSLDRTGGTDTQYF
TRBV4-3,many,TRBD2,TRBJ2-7,TGCGCCAGCAGCCAAGTATATTGGACTAGCGGGAGGGATCACGAGCAGTACTTC,CASSQVYWTSGRDHEQYF
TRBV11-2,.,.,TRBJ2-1,TGTGACAGCAGCTTATACGGGGCGGTCTTCAATAAGCAGTTCTTC,CDSSLYGAVFNKQFF
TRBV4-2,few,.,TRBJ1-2,TGTGCCAGCAGACCATCAGGGACTTATGGCTACACCTTC,CASRPSGTYGYTF
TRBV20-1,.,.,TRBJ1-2,TGCAGTGCTATCGGGAACTATGGCTACACCTTC,CSAIGNYGYTF
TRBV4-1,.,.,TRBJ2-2,TGCGCCAGCAGCCCCCCCGGGGAGCTGTTTTTT,CASSPPGELFF
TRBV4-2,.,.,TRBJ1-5,TGTGCCAGCAGCCAAGGGAGTAGCAATCAGCTCCATCATTTT,CASSQGSSNQLHHF
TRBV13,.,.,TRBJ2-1,TGTGTCAGCAGCCGATCGTGGAGCTCCTACATTGAGCAGTTCTTC,CVSSRSWSSYIEQFF
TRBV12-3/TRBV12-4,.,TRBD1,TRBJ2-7,TGTGCCAGCAGTCCGTCGGACAGGGCCCACGAGCAGTACTTC,CASSPSDRAHEQYF